This TCR beta chain was retrieved from a study of T-cell memory formation after mild COVID-19. Points from the study as a whole: Some clones that responded turned up in pre-infection memory, which suggests that cross-reactive memory joined in.

cDNA libraries for TCR alpha and TCR beta, carrying sample barcodes and UMIs, came from 5'RACE with constant-segment primers. Via MiXCR, TCRdb re-called the 5' RACE reads, giving one row per CDR3 protein. The repertoire holds roughly 130,000 distinct CDR3 sequences, with roughly 6.2% as singletons. The V gene's germline CDR1 is SGHAT and CDR2 FQNNGV. Trimming took 5 bases from V and 1 from J, leaving 11 bases between them. The CDR3 sequence is 14 residues long. This clonotype was counted many times. The antigen remains undetermined. V is TRBV11-2 and J is TRBJ1-1; D ambiguous. The source of this sequence is an adult woman who had mild COVID-19 (a few samples of this study predate the infection). Cell type and time point are not known. Sequenced material: PBMCs or a T cell subset sorted from them (not recorded which). In nucleotides, the CDR3 is TGTGCCAGCAGCAGAGAAGGACGGAACACTGAAGCTTTCTTT. This sequence encodes CASSREGRNTEAFF.